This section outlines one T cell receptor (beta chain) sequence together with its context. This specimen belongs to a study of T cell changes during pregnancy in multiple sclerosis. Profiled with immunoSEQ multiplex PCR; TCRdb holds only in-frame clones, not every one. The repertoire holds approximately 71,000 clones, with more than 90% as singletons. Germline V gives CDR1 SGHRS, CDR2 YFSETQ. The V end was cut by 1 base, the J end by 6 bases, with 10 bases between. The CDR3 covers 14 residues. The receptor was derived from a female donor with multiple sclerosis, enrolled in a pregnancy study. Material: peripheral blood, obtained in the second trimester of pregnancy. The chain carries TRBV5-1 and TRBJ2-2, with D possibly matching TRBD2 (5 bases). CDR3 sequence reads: CASSLLVASGELFF. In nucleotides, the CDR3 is TGCGCCAGCAGCTTGCTGGTAGCGTCCGGGGAGCTGTTTTTT.